This T cell receptor (beta chain) was recorded in a study of persistence of HIV-infected CD4 T cells. The overall study: Median time on suppressive ART was 7 to 9 years. A larger, less memory-rich fraction responded to anti-CD3/anti-CD28 beads than to antigen.

Anti-CD3/anti-CD28 beads served as a nonspecific positive control stimulus. Sorting selected CD4+ T cells upregulating both CD40 ligand and CD69. The immunoSEQ assay was version 4, run in survey mode. Data came from immunoSEQ multiplex PCR; TCRdb stores just in-frame clones and leaves some out. The repertoire holds about 45,000 clones, with about 87% as singletons. To note about this clone: The antigen remains undetermined. One end of the junction is discordant with germline, which a read error may explain.

Broader study findings: The rare CMV-responding cells with HIV-1 proviruses were not separately TCR-sequenced. TCR oligoclonality correlated with proviral oligoclonality in the same sorted populations.

The CDR3 is 12 amino acids. V is TRBV12-3 or TRBV12-4 and J is TRBJ1-5, with 8 bases matching TRBD1. This clonotype was obtained from an adult woman with HIV who was CMV-seropositive. Sequencing used CD4+ T cells sorted from PBMCs after roughly 19-hour stimulation, obtained from a patient who received antiretroviral therapy. The CDR3: CASSFGGQEVGF. The CDR3 DNA is TGTGCCAGCAGTTTTGGGGGACAGGAGGTAGGTTTT.